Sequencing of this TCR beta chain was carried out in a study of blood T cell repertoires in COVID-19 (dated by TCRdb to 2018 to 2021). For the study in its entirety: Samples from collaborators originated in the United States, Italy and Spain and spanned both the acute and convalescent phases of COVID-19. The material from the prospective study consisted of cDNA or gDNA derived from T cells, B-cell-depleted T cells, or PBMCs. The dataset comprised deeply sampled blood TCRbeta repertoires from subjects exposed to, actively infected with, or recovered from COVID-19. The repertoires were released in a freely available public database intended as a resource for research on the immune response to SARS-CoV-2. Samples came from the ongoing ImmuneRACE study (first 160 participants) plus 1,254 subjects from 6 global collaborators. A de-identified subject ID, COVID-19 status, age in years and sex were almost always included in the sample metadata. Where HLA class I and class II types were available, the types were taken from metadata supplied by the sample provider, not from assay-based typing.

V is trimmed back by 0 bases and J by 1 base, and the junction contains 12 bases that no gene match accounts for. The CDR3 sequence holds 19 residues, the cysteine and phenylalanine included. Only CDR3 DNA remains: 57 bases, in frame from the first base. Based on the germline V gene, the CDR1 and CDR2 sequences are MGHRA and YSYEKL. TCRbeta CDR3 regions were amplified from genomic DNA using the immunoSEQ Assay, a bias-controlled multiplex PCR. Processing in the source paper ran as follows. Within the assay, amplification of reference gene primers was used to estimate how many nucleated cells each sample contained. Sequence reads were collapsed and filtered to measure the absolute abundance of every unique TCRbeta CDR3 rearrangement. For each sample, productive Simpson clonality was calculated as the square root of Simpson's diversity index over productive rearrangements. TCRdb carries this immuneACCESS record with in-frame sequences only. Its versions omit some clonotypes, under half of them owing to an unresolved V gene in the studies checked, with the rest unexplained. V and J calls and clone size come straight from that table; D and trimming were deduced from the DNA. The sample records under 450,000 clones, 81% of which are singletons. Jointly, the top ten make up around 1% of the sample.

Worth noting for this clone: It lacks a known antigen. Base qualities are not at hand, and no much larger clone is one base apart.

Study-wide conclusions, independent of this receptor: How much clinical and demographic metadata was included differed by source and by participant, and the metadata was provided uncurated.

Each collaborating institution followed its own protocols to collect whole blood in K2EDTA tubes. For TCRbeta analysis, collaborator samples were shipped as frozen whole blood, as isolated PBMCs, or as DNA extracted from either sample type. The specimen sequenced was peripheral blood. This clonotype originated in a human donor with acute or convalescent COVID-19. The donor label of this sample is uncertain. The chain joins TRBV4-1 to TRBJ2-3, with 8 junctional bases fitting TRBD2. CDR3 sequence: CASSQDPGTSFFGTDTQYF. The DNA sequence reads TGCGCCAGCAGCCAAGATCCCGGGACTAGTTTTTTCGGCACAGATACGCAGTATTTT.